This T cell receptor beta chain was profiled in a study of T cell repertoires in cytomegalovirus infection. Across the whole study: CMV epitopes in the study were HLA-C-restricted (recently identified) and HLA-B-restricted (well studied). Public signatures in TCR beta pointed to CMV infection and matching HLA type. General observations from the study: The response measured ex vivo was dominated by TCR beta clonotypes (HLA-C-restricted and CMV-specific).

In this sample, this clonotype turned up a few times. Its antigen is not identified. TCRdb used MiXCR to reprocess the reads, holding one entry per CDR3 protein. The repertoire holds tens of thousands of distinct CDR3 sequences, with 20% to 25% as singletons. With V trimmed by 5 bases and J by 6 bases, 4 bases remained unmatched. Germline-derived CDR1 and CDR2 are SGHTA and FQGNSA. The CDR3 is 13 residues long. The TCR sequence derives from a human donor in good health (CMV status not recorded). Some clones in this sample may be carry-over from other donors' samples. This sample comprised CD8+ T cells from cultured PBMCs, obtained from culture after CMV antigen stimulation. V and J are TRBV7-2 and TRBJ1-1; 9 bases map to TRBD1. The CDR3 DNA sequence: TGTGCCAGCAGCCAACAGGGGGCATCTGAAGCTTTCTTT. Its translation: CASSQQGASEAFF. The variable domain in full, with the rest retrieved from reference TRBV7-2 and TRBJ1-1, is GAGVSQSPSNKVTEKGKDVELRCDPISGHTALYWYRQSLGQGLEFLIYFQGNSAPDKSGLPSDRFSAERTGGSVSTLTIQRTQQEDSAVYLCASSQQGASEAFFGQGTRLTVV.